This TCR beta chain originates from a study of blood T cell repertoires in COVID-19. Study background: Samples representing acute and convalescent COVID-19 were sourced from the United States, Italy and Spain. The cDNA or gDNA used as material had been derived from T cells, B-cell-depleted T cells, or PBMCs.

Per the germline V gene, CDR1 is LNHDA and CDR2 is SQIVND (reference sequence). The CDR3 has 14 residues. V gave up 7 bases and J gave up 8 bases, with 20 bases separating them. In the authors' methods: It was from reference gene primer amplification that nucleated cell counts were estimated. Clones were read by immunoSEQ multiplex PCR, and TCRdb kept only the in-frame ones, dropping some. That table furnishes V, J and clone size, whereas the DNA furnished D and trimming. The sample consists of more than 50,000 clones, 77% of them appearing once. This clone was recorded a few times. This clonotype was obtained from a man aged 65 to 85 with active or convalescent COVID-19. The material sequenced was peripheral blood. The rearrangement joins TRBV19 to TRBJ1-2; D is uncertain. CDR3 sequence (DNA): TGTGCCAGTACCCCCGAGGGCCGCACGGGGGGCTACACCTTC. Translating it yields CASTPEGRTGGYTF.